The 16 T cell receptor beta chains below were found in one sample sequenced in a study of cytomegalovirus exposure and HLA in healthy donors. 13 Jbeta primers and 60 Vbeta primers were used for the PCR. The protocol was immunoSEQ multiplex PCR, while the TCRdb copy is restricted to in-frame clones and leaves out a portion. The sample contains 30,000 to 35,000 clones, about 80% of which appear only once. Material for sequencing was PBMCs. The receptors derive from a male donor in good health and CMV-seronegative.

This clone appeared a few times. The chain links TRBV19 to TRBJ2-7, with 10 bases aligning to TRBD1. Trimming took 6 bases from V and 6 from J; bases not matched to a gene: 8. Germline CDR1 and CDR2: LNHDA and SQIVND (reference sequence). The CDR3 covers 14 residues. The CDR3 region has the DNA TGTGCCAGTAGCGGACAGGGGGGATCAGGCGAGCAGTACTTC. Translation: CASSGQGGSGEQYF.

The chain carries TRBV6-5 and TRBJ2-2, with 9 bases aligning to TRBD2. The germline V gene has CDR1 MNHEY and CDR2 SVGAGI. The CDR3 extends over 15 amino acids. With V trimmed by 6 bases and J by 4 bases, 6 bases remained unmatched. CDR3: CASRAGGLITGELFF. DNA of the CDR3: TGTGCCAGCAGGGCGGGGGGGCTGATCACCGGGGAGCTGTTTTTT.

The chain combines TRBV4-2 with TRBJ1-2; D gene ambiguous. The germline gives CDR1 LGHNA, CDR2 YNFKEQ. This CDR3 is built from 18 residues. Trimming shortened V by 1 base and J by 5 bases, and 23 bases separated the two germline ends. The CDR3 nucleotides read TGTGCCAGCAGCCAAGGCTTAGCGGGAAGGATGGAGGTTTATGGCTACACCTTC. It is translated as CASSQGLAGRMEVYGYTF.

This rearrangement joins TRBV2 to TRBJ1-4, with D possibly TRBD1 on 6 matching bases. This CDR3 is built from 15 residues. V was cut by 4 bases and J by 7 bases, with 16 bases left in between. Germline values: CDR1 SNHLY, CDR2 FYNNEI. The CDR3 loop is CASSGGGGAGEKLFF. CDR3 DNA: TGTGCCAGCAGTGGAGGGGGGGGCGCAGGTGAAAAACTGTTTTTT.

The chain uses TRBV4-1 and TRBJ2-3, with no clear D. The ends were cut back, 0 bases at V and 1 base at J, with 8 bases in the middle. The CDR3 is 15 amino acids. CDR1 and CDR2 from the germline V gene are MGHRA and YSYEKL. CDR3 protein: CASSQDLTGTDTQYF. The DNA of the CDR3 is TGCGCCAGCAGCCAAGACCTGACTGGCACAGATACGCAGTATTTT.

The rearrangement uses TRBV7-9 and TRBJ1-1, with TRBD1 identical over 7 bases. The CDR3 runs 14 residues. Trimming removed 5 bases from V and 3 bases from J; junction bases left unmatched: 6. Germline CDR1 and CDR2: SEHNR and FQNEAQ (reference sequence). CDR3 nucleotides: TGTGCCAGCAGCCTACGACAGGGAGACACTGAAGCTTTCTTT. Translation: CASSLRQGDTEAFF.

The chain is built from TRBV4-3 and TRBJ2-7; possible D gene TRBD2, 6 bases. The CDR3 length is 15 residues. Germline V lookup: CDR1 LGHNA, CDR2 YSLEER. The V end lost 1 base, the J end lost 6 bases, and 16 bases lay between the germline ends. The CDR3 spells CASSQGDGRGSEQYF. DNA for the CDR3: TGCGCCAGCAGCCAAGGTGATGGGCGGGGAAGCGAGCAGTACTTC.

The chain joins TRBV5-1 to TRBJ1-1; maybe TRBD1 (5 bases). The germline V and J ends were trimmed by 0 bases and 1 base, with 10 bases remaining between them. Germline CDR1 and CDR2: SGHRS and YFSETQ. CDR3 length: 15 residues. The chain's CDR3 is CASSLDRGRNTEAFF. The CDR3 nucleotides are TGCGCCAGCAGCTTGGATAGGGGAAGGAACACTGAAGCTTTCTTT.

This clone has just one count. This chain connects TRBV30 to TRBJ1-4, with D perhaps matching TRBD1 (5 bases). From germline, CDR1 is GTSNPN and CDR2 SVGIG (reference sequence). V lost 2 bases and J 2 bases, leaving 15 bases between the germline ends. CDR3 length equals 16 residues. The CDR3 nucleotides are TGTGCCTGGAGTAGGGGCAGGGCGAGTACTAATGAAAAACTGTTTTTT. Its translation: CAWSRGRASTNEKLFF.

This clone has just one count. The chain recombines TRBV28 with TRBJ1-1; unclear D gene. CDR3 length: 14 residues. Germline-derived CDR1 and CDR2 are MDHEN and SYDVKM. V shed 3 bases and J shed 4 bases, with 12 bases lying between them. CDR3 residues: CASSFGDRVTEAFF. In DNA form, the CDR3 reads TGTGCCAGCAGTTTTGGTGATCGGGTCACTGAAGCTTTCTTT.

The CDR3 DNA follows: TGTGCCTGGAGTGGACAGGGGTACGAGCAGTACTTC. Residues: CAWSGQGYEQYF. The chain joins TRBV30 to TRBJ2-7, with 8 nucleotides matching TRBD1. The ends lost 1 base at V and 4 bases at J; junction bases unmatched: 0. The germline CDR1 and CDR2 sequences are GTSNPN and SVGIG (reference sequence). The CDR3 has 12 residues.

V is TRBV30 and J is TRBJ2-2; 14 bases match TRBD2. The CDR3 sequence is 15 residues long. Germline V gene sequence: CDR1 GTSNPN, CDR2 SVGIG (reference sequence). V lost 3 bases and J lost 7; bases outside the gene matches: 4. The CDR3 region has the DNA TGTGCCTGGAGGGGACTAGCGGGAGCCTTCGGGGAGCTGTTTTTT. Translating it yields CAWRGLAGAFGELFF.

The gene calls are TRBV2 and TRBJ1-5; the match to TRBD1 covers 9 bases. The germline V gene has CDR1 SNHLY and CDR2 FYNNEI. With 5 bases clipped from V and 6 bases from J, the junction kept 5 bases outside the gene matches. The CDR3 is made up of 14 amino acids. The DNA for the CDR3 is TGTGCCAGCAGTACACAGGGGGCGGGTCAGCCCCAGCATTTT. This codes for CASSTQGAGQPQHF.

This CDR3 reads CASSLSQFF. In DNA form, the CDR3 reads TGTGCCAGCAGCCTCTCTCAGTTCTTC. The J gene is TRBJ2-1, the V gene TRBV7-2, with unresolved D. The germline V and J ends were trimmed by 5 bases and 13 bases, with 6 bases remaining between them. The CDR3 runs to 9 residues. The germline V gene encodes CDR1 SGHTA and CDR2 FQGNSA.

The chain has TRBV30 and TRBJ2-4; a weak D match, TRBD1 (5 bases). Germline V gene sequence: CDR1 GTSNPN, CDR2 SVGIG (reference sequence). The length of the CDR3 is 15 residues. Trimming cost V 2 bases and J 3 bases, with 14 bases left between them. The CDR3 DNA sequence: TGTGCCTGGAGTCAAGCCTGGGGCGGCAAAAACATTCAGTACTTC. This encodes CAWSQAWGGKNIQYF. Full variable domain (rest looked up from reference TRBV30 and TRBJ2-4): SQTIHQWPATLVQPVGSPLSLECTVEGTSNPNLYWYRQAAGRGLQLLFYSVGIGQISSEVPQNLSASRPQDRQFILSSKKLLLSDSGFYLCAWSQAWGGKNIQYFGAGTRLSVL.

The V gene is TRBV19, the J gene TRBJ2-2; D not certain. This CDR3 has 13 amino acids. Trimming shortened V by 2 bases and J by 6 bases, and 7 bases separated the two germline ends. The germline gives CDR1 LNHDA, CDR2 SQIVND (reference sequence). DNA of the CDR3: TGTGCCAGTAGTATAAGTCCGGCCGGGGAGCTGTTTTTT. Translation gives CASSISPAGELFF.